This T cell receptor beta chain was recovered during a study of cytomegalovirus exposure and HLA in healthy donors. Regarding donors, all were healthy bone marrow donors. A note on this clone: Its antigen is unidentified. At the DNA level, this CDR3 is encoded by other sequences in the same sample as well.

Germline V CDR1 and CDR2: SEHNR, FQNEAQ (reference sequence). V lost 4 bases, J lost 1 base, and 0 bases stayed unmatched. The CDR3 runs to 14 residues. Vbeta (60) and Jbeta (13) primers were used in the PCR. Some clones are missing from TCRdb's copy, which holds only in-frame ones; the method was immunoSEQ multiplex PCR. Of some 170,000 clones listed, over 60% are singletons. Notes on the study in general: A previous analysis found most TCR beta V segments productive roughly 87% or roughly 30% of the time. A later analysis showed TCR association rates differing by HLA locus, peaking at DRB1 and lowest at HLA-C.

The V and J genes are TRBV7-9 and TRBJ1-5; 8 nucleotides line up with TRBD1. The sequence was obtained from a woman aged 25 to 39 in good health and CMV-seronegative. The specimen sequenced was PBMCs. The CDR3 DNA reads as TGTGCCAGCAGCTGGACAGGGAGCAATCAGCCCCAGCATTTT. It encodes CASSWTGSNQPQHF. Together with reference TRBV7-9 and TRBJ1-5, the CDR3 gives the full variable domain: DTGVSQNPRHKITKRGQNVTFRCDPISEHNRLYWYRQTLGQGPEFLTYFQNEAQLEKSRLLSDRFSAERPKGSFSTLEIQRTEQGDSAMYLCASSWTGSNQPQHFGDGTRLSIL.